This T cell receptor (beta chain) was obtained from a study of cytomegalovirus exposure and HLA in healthy donors. Primers included in the PCR were 60 Vbeta and 13 Jbeta primers. Measured with immunoSEQ multiplex PCR; TCRdb has only the in-frame clones, and not every one. The sample yields 100,000 to 150,000 clones, about 9.2% seen once. From germline, CDR1 is MGHRA and CDR2 YSYEKL. The CDR3 consists of 15 residues. The junction had 6 bases not matched to a gene; V was cut back by 4 bases and J by 6 bases. The study sampled nominally healthy donors, though unrecorded immune exposures were likely. This clone has only a few counts. The antigen remains unidentified. This sample includes further DNA sequences coding for the same CDR3. Study outcomes and limitations: Cytomegalovirus-associated status was assigned to about 150 TCR beta chains. Highest at DRB1 and lowest at HLA-C, TCR association rates differed among HLA loci in a later analysis.

The source material was PBMCs. The chain carries TRBV4-1 and TRBJ1-6; TRBD1 agrees at 7 bases. The receptor's source is a woman in her forties in good health and CMV-seropositive. CDR3 sequence reads: CASSRPGTANSPLHF. CDR3 bases: TGCGCCAGCAGCCGTCCCGGGACAGCTAATTCACCCCTCCACTTT.